A single T cell receptor beta chain is shown here with its context. A read error may be the cause here, since a much bigger clone is one base away. Unique molecular identifiers were incorporated when the TCRbeta library was constructed. TCRdb processed the PCR reads anew with MiXCR; each CDR3 protein has one entry. The sample has 73,000 or so distinct CDR3 sequences; 4.9% are singletons. This record belongs to a study of T-cell reconstitution after alpha-beta-depleted transplantation in children. The clonotype originates from a boy in the first two years of life who had a stem cell transplant for acute myeloid leukemia, so the T cells may come from the graft donor. The sample here was PBMCs, mostly from graft donor cells, taken 180 days after TCRalphabeta/CD19-depleted stem cell transplant.

Here the CDR3 reads CASRDPGQGSTGELFF. The CDR3 DNA follows: TGTGCCAGCAGGGACCCGGGACAGGGCAGCACCGGGGAGCTGTTTTTT. This chain uses TRBV12-3 or TRBV12-4 with TRBJ2-2; 9 nucleotides agree with TRBD1. V was pared by 6 bases and J by 4 bases, with 9 bases of the junction left unmatched. The CDR3 runs to 16 residues.